This T cell receptor (beta chain) is from a study of OX40 agonist ivuxolimab in advanced cancers. General study results and limits: Within 6 weeks, CD4+ and CD8+ blood T cells expanded clonally at 0.1 to 3.0 mg/kg. Among the nonresponders, some also had low normalized T-cell clonal expansion. Relatively little clonal expansion, among the lowest observed, appeared in partial responders at 0.1-3.0 mg/kg.

Blood draws occurred at baseline, cycle 4 day 1, and cycle 7 day 1. Sequencing was performed with immunoSEQ multiplex PCR; in TCRdb, only in-frame clones are kept and a portion is missing. The sample has some 68,000 clones; 88% are singletons. Germline values: CDR1 LGHNA, CDR2 YSLEER. Trimming cost V 1 base and J 8 bases; bases outside gene matches: 4. The CDR3 loop spans 14 amino acids. About this clone: Its target is unknown.

This receptor was obtained from an adult with an advanced solid tumor such as melanoma, head and neck, liver or kidney cancer. The material sequenced was CD4+ or CD8+ T cells sorted from blood, taken in a trial of the OX40 agonist ivuxolimab. The chain combines TRBV4-3 with TRBJ1-4, with 7 bases that match TRBD1. This chain's CDR3 is CASSQGQGSEKLFF. In nucleotides, the CDR3 is TGCGCCAGCAGCCAAGGACAGGGAAGCGAAAAACTGTTTTTT.